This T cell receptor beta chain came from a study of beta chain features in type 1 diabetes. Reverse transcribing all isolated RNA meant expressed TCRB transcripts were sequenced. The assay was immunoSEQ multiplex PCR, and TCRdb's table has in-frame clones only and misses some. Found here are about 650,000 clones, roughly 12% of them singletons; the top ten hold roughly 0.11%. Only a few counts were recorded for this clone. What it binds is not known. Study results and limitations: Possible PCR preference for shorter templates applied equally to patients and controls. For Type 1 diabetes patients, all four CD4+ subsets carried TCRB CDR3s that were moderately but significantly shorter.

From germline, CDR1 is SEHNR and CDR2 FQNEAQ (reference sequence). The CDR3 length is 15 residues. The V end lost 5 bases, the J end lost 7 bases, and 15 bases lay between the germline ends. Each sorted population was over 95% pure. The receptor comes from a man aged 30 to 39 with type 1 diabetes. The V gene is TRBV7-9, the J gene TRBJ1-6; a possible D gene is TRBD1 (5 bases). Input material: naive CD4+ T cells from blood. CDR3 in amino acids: CASSGVWGANSPLHF. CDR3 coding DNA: TGTGCCAGCAGCGGAGTATGGGGCGCAAATTCACCCCTCCACTTT.